Only a few counts were recorded for the clone carrying this T cell receptor beta chain. The target antigen is unknown. Quantitative molecular-barcoded 5'-RACE generated the TCR beta libraries. TCRdb fed the 5' RACE reads into MiXCR, producing one record per CDR3 protein. The table records roughly 470,000 distinct CDR3 sequences, 25% to 30% of them present only once. CDR3 size: 17 residues. With V trimmed by 1 base and J by 4 bases, 4 bases remained unmatched. Germline CDR1 reads MNHNS; CDR2 reads SASEGT. The entry originates in a study of CD8 T cells in ankylosing spondylitis. General study points: Some of these motif variants have turned up before, in reports on reactive arthritis synovial fluid and blood. Those disease-linked clones were CD8+; they were also relatively rare in peripheral blood. Matched ankylosing spondylitis synovial fluid reportedly showed significant enrichment of disease-linked clones. Ankylosing spondylitis blood appeared to carry a characteristic TCR beta motif of roughly 8 highly homologous variants.

The receptor was isolated from a male donor with ankylosing spondylitis. Material: blood, either unsorted or a sorted T cell fraction (not recorded which). The rearrangement joins TRBV6-1 to TRBJ1-6; 10 bases fit TRBD1. The CDR3 here is CASSEGRDRGYNSPLHF. Here the CDR3 DNA reads TGTGCCAGCAGTGAAGGTCGGGACAGGGGTTATAATTCACCCCTCCACTTT.